These 32 T cell receptor beta chains share one sample of origin, sequenced in a study of blood T cells in healthy people across ages. Alongside a J-beta primer mix, a sample-barcoded 5' primer served in a second PCR lasting roughly 6 to 12 cycles. TCRdb itself ran the 5' RACE reads through MiXCR, one entry per CDR3 protein. The repertoire holds hundreds of thousands of distinct CDR3 sequences, with roughly half as singletons. Sequenced: blood. The receptors were sampled from a woman older than 75 in good health.

This clonotype was seen a handful of times. The gene calls are TRBV6-5 and TRBJ2-2, with D perhaps matching TRBD1 or TRBD2 (5 bases each). V lost 6 bases and J lost 7, with 12 bases in between. Germline assignment: CDR1 MNHEY and CDR2 SVGAGI. This CDR3 is 13 amino acids long. The CDR3 DNA reads as TGTGCCAGCAGCCCAGGGAGCTACGGGGAGCTGTTTTTT. Translated, it gives CASSPGSYGELFF.

The J gene is TRBJ2-1, the V gene TRBV27, with D unclear. This CDR3 has 13 residues. With 2 bases removed from V and 10 bases from J, the gap between germline ends came to 12 bases. The germline CDR1 and CDR2 sequences are MNHEY and SMNVEV (reference sequence). In DNA, the CDR3 is TGTGCCAGCAGTTTAGGGAACTTGTTCGAGCAGTTCTTC. Translating it yields CASSLGNLFEQFF.

The chain is built from TRBV15 and TRBJ2-2, with no clear D. CDR1 and CDR2 from the germline V gene are LNHNV and YYDKDF (reference sequence). This CDR3 is built from 15 residues. V gave up 0 bases and J gave up 4 bases, with 9 bases separating them. This CDR3 is CATSRDRLTTGELFF. Here the CDR3 DNA reads TGTGCCACCAGCAGAGATCGACTCACCACCGGGGAGCTGTTTTTT.

The V call is TRBV7-7, the J call TRBJ2-5, with unresolved D. Between the trimmed V and J ends, which lost 3 bases and 4 bases, there was a span of 9 bases. This CDR3 contains 13 residues. Germline CDR1 SSHAT, CDR2 FNYEAQ (reference sequence). CDR3 protein: CASSLQGLETQYF. CDR3 sequence (DNA): TGTGCCAGCAGCTTGCAAGGATTAGAGACCCAGTACTTC.

A note on this clonotype: It may be a read error: a sequence one base away is much more abundant. The chain employs TRBV5-1 and TRBJ1-1; D gene uncertain. Looked up from germline, CDR1 is SGHRS and CDR2 is YFSETQ. V dropped 3 bases and J dropped 4 bases, with 10 bases sitting between them. The CDR3 is 13 amino acids. The CDR3 loop is CASSSLRGTEAFF. In nucleotides, the CDR3 is TGCGCCAGCAGCTCATTACGGGGCACTGAAGCTTTCTTT.

A word on this clonotype: A read error may be the cause here, since a much bigger clone is one base away. The rearrangement uses TRBV27 and TRBJ2-1, with D perhaps TRBD1 (6 bases). The CDR3 spans 19 residues. The germline CDR1 and CDR2 sequences are MNHEY and SMNVEV (reference sequence). CDR3 sequence (DNA): TGTACCAGCAGTCCCAGCCGCCCTGAGGTGAAGGGGGAGAACAATGAGCAGTTCTTC. Translation: CTSSPSRPEVKGENNEQFF.

This clonotype was seen at least ten times. The chain carries TRBV6-1 and TRBJ2-1; 9 bases map to TRBD1. V was pared by 8 bases and J by 4 bases, with 9 bases of the junction left unmatched. This CDR3 has 15 amino acids. Germline-derived CDR1 and CDR2 are MNHNS and SASEGT. As DNA, the CDR3 is TGTGCCAGCGCACGGGGGACAGGGATTTACAATGAGCAGTTCTTC. This codes for CASARGTGIYNEQFF.

This chain uses TRBV29-1 with TRBJ2-3; 10 bases agree with TRBD1. The junction had 6 bases not matched to a gene; V was cut back by 5 bases and J by 4 bases. CDR3 length: 14 residues. Germline V gives CDR1 SQVTM, CDR2 ANQGSEA. The CDR3 spells CSVSTGTGADTQYF. The CDR3 nucleotides read TGCAGCGTTTCAACCGGGACAGGGGCAGATACGCAGTATTTT.

V and J are TRBV12-3 or TRBV12-4 and TRBJ2-3; maybe TRBD2 (6 bases). Trimming removed 5 bases from V and 4 bases from J, with 13 bases in between. The CDR3 has 14 amino acids. CDR3 region: CASSTRLGADTQYF. The CDR3 bases are TGTGCCAGCAGTACCAGACTAGGAGCAGATACGCAGTATTTT.

In this sample, this clonotype turned up many times. J is TRBJ2-3 and V is TRBV7-9; D is possibly TRBD2 (5 bases). Germline V lookup: CDR1 SEHNR, CDR2 FQNEAQ (reference sequence). This CDR3 is built from 15 residues. Trimming removed 3 bases from V and 2 bases from J, with 12 bases in between. CDR3 bases: TGTGCCAGCAGCTTGGGGAGCGGTATCACAGATACGCAGTATTTT. Protein product: CASSLGSGITDTQYF.

This clonotype was picked up many times. V gene TRBV20-1 combines with J gene TRBJ1-2, with 8 bases aligning to TRBD1. This CDR3 comprises 12 residues. The J segment lost 12 bases and the V segment lost 5 bases, leaving 11 bases of the junction unmatched. Germline V CDR1 and CDR2: DFQATT, SNEGSKA (reference sequence). The CDR3 loop reads CSAPDRAAVNTF. Here the CDR3 DNA reads TGCAGTGCTCCGGACAGGGCGGCCGTTAACACCTTC.

For the CDR3, the DNA is TGTGCCAGCAGCAAAGCGGCGGGGCCATACAATGAGCAGTTCTTC. It yields the protein CASSKAAGPYNEQFF. The chain is built from TRBV7-2 and TRBJ2-1; possibly TRBD2 for D (6 bases). V was shortened by 5 bases and J by 4 bases, with 15 bases between the two germline ends. This CDR3 is built from 15 residues. Per germline, CDR1 SGHTA and CDR2 FQGNSA.

The V and J genes are TRBV27 and TRBJ2-1, with D possibly being TRBD1 (6 bases). The ends were cut back, 6 bases at V and 6 bases at J, with 18 bases in the middle. The CDR3 consists of 15 residues. Germline V gives CDR1 MNHEY, CDR2 SMNVEV (reference sequence). The CDR3 coding sequence is TGTGCCAGCAGCGCCGGGACACATGGGGGCAATGAGCAGTTCTTC. Translated, it gives CASSAGTHGGNEQFF.

V gene TRBV27 combines with J gene TRBJ2-1; possibly TRBD2 for D (7 bases). Trimming removed 3 bases from V and 4 bases from J, with 19 bases in between. The CDR3 extends over 17 amino acids. CDR1 is MNHEY and CDR2 is SMNVEV in the germline V gene (reference sequence). The CDR3: CASSLTQGGGLYNEQFF. The DNA for the CDR3 is TGTGCCAGCAGTTTGACCCAAGGGGGAGGGCTTTACAATGAGCAGTTCTTC.

Details on this clonotype: A clone one base away is much larger, so this may be a read error. The genes are TRBV12-3 or TRBV12-4 and TRBJ1-4; D may be TRBD1 (6 bases). This CDR3 region has 17 residues. The CDR3 loop reads CASSNPTHGVQGEELFF. CDR3 DNA sequence: TGTGCCAGCAGCAACCCCACCCACGGGGTACAGGGTGAAGAACTGTTTTTT.

This clonotype was seen more than once but under ten times. The chain is built from TRBV29-1 and TRBJ2-3; 9 positions match TRBD2. Germline lookup yields CDR1 SQVTM and CDR2 ANQGSEA. The CDR3 runs to 12 residues. V was pared by 7 bases and J by 6 bases, with 5 bases of the junction left unmatched. DNA of the CDR3: TGCAGCGCCGGACTAGCGCGGGATACGCAGTATTTT. Protein: CSAGLARDTQYF.

This clonotype was recorded many times. The rearrangement links TRBV29-1 to TRBJ1-1; TRBD1 aligns across 7 bases. The CDR3 length is 13 residues. Trimming cost V 6 bases and J 5 bases; bases outside gene matches: 9. Germline lookup yields CDR1 SQVTM and CDR2 ANQGSEA. The CDR3 DNA is TGCAGCGTGACAGGACAGGCGGGAACTGAAGCTTTCTTT. It codes for CSVTGQAGTEAFF.

This rearrangement joins TRBV20-1 to TRBJ1-2; 7 nucleotides align to TRBD1. The CDR3 has 14 residues. CDR1 and CDR2 from the germline V gene are DFQATT and SNEGSKA (reference sequence). V dropped 3 bases and J dropped 4; count of bases not matched to a gene: 8. CDR3 region: CSARLTGTGYGYTF. The CDR3 DNA follows: TGCAGTGCTAGGTTGACAGGGACCGGCTATGGCTACACCTTC.

This chain connects TRBV12-3 or TRBV12-4 to TRBJ2-3, with 7 positions matching TRBD2. The CDR3 contains 12 residues. V trimming: 6 bases; J trimming: 6 bases; junction bases outside the gene matches: 3. This CDR3 reads CASRFGRDTQYF. The CDR3, as DNA: TGTGCCAGCAGATTCGGGAGGGATACGCAGTATTTT.

The rearrangement uses TRBV15 and TRBJ2-1; D not resolved. V shed 4 bases and J shed 4 bases, with 8 bases lying between them. The CDR3 contains 13 residues. Germline CDR1 is LNHNV and CDR2 is YYDKDF (reference sequence). DNA for the CDR3: TGTGCCACCAGCAAGATCGGGTACAATGAGCAGTTCTTC. Its translation is CATSKIGYNEQFF.

J is TRBJ1-5 and V is TRBV4-2; tentatively, D is TRBD1 (6 bases). Trimming left V 0 bases short and J 7 bases short, with 13 bases between. Germline V gene sequence: CDR1 LGHNA, CDR2 YNFKEQ. CDR3 size: 15 residues. CDR3 in DNA: TGTGCCAGCAGCCAAGATGGCAGGGGTCTACAGCCCCAGCATTTT. As protein: CASSQDGRGLQPQHF.

The V gene is TRBV7-3, the J gene TRBJ2-3; possibly TRBD2 for D (6 bases). V lost 0 bases and J 6 bases, leaving 16 bases between the germline ends. The CDR3 covers 16 residues. Germline values: CDR1 SGHTA, CDR2 FQGTGA. The CDR3 region has the DNA TGTGCCAGCAGCTTAACGGCGGGACCGCCGGGGGATACGCAGTATTTT. Translation: CASSLTAGPPGDTQYF. Drawing the rest from reference TRBV7-3 and TRBJ2-3, the complete variable domain is GAGVSQTPSNKVTEKGKYVELRCDPISGHTALYWYRQSLGQGPEFLIYFQGTGAADDSGLPNDRFFAVRPEGSVSTLKIQRTERGDSAVYLCASSLTAGPPGDTQYFGPGTRLTVL.

The J gene is TRBJ2-6, the V gene TRBV29-1, with unresolved D. CDR1 is SQVTM and CDR2 is ANQGSEA in the germline V gene. Trimming took 1 base from V and 0 from J, leaving 7 bases between them. The CDR3 is 15 amino acids. The CDR3 sequence: CSVEGGTSGANVLTF. The CDR3 nucleotides are TGCAGCGTTGAAGGTGGTACCTCTGGGGCCAACGTCCTGACTTTC.

There are a few counts of this clonotype. The chain recombines TRBV20-1 with TRBJ1-1, with 7 bases fitting TRBD1. The V gene end was trimmed by 2 bases and the J gene end by 0 bases; junction bases not matched to a gene: 6. Per the germline V gene, CDR1 is DFQATT and CDR2 is SNEGSKA (reference sequence). This CDR3 has 15 amino acids. The CDR3 loop reads CSARPVTGMNTEAFF. The CDR3 nucleotides read TGCAGTGCTAGACCCGTGACAGGGATGAACACTGAAGCTTTCTTT.

This chain uses TRBV28 with TRBJ1-4; tentative D call: TRBD1 (5 bases). The V end lost 2 bases, the J end lost 3 bases, and 10 bases lay between the germline ends. The germline V gene has CDR1 MDHEN and CDR2 SYDVKM. The CDR3 is made up of 15 amino acids. The CDR3 spells CASSLVAGANEKLFF. In DNA, the CDR3 is TGTGCCAGCAGTTTAGTTGCGGGGGCTAATGAAAAACTGTTTTTT.

Concerning this clonotype itself: Being one base from a much bigger clone, this may be a read error. The rearrangement joins TRBV7-2 to TRBJ2-5; D is perhaps TRBD1 or TRBD2 (5 bases each). The CDR3 is 12 residues long. Germline assignment: CDR1 SGHTA and CDR2 FQGNSA. The CDR3 DNA reads as TGTGTCAGCGGACAATATGGGAAGACCCAGTACTTC. As protein: CVSGQYGKTQYF.

J is TRBJ2-5 and V is TRBV5-1; unclear D gene. Trimming cost V 2 bases and J 5 bases, with 7 bases left between them. Germline CDR1 is SGHRS and CDR2 is YFSETQ. The CDR3 contains 12 residues. The CDR3 sequence: CASSFGDETQYF. CDR3 bases: TGCGCCAGCAGCTTCGGTGACGAGACCCAGTACTTC. Variable domain in full (rest from reference TRBV5-1 and TRBJ2-5): KAGVTQTPRYLIKTRGQQVTLSCSPISGHRSVSWYQQTPGQGLQFLFEYFSETQRNKGNFPGRFSGRQFSNSRSEMNVSTLELGDSALYLCASSFGDETQYFGPGTRLLVL.

The chain is built from TRBV5-6 and TRBJ1-5, with a possible D match to TRBD1 (5 bases). This CDR3 comprises 14 residues. The V end lost 4 bases, the J end lost 6 bases, and 14 bases lay between the germline ends. Looked up from germline, CDR1 is SGHDT and CDR2 is YYEEEE. This CDR3 is CASSRDGALQPQHF. In DNA form, the CDR3 reads TGTGCCAGCAGCCGAGATGGGGCGCTTCAGCCCCAGCATTTT.

This clonotype was detected a few times. Its ends do not fully match the called genes, so a read error is possible. The CDR3 sequence is CASSKARNTGELFF. In nucleotides, the CDR3 is TGTGCCAGCAGTAAAGCTCGTAACACCGGGGAGCTGTTTTTT. V is TRBV2 and J is TRBJ2-2; D not certain. This CDR3 contains 14 residues. CDR1 SNHLY and CDR2 FYNNEI come from the germline V gene.

Remarks on this clonotype: This sequence may be a read error, since a much larger clone differs from it by one base. This sequence joins TRBV5-1 and TRBJ2-1; 12 bases agree with TRBD2. Germline values: CDR1 SGHRS, CDR2 YFSETQ. CDR3 length: 15 residues. CDR3 DNA: TGCGTCAGCAGCCCCGGGACTAGCGGGTATGGTGAGCAGTTCTTC. It specifies CVSSPGTSGYGEQFF.

Concerning this clonotype: A much larger clone is a single base away; this may be a read error. The rearrangement joins TRBV5-1 to TRBJ2-7; D may be TRBD1 (5 bases). Germline V lookup: CDR1 SGHRS, CDR2 YFSETQ. The CDR3 consists of 15 residues. The V and J ends lost 3 bases and 4 bases respectively, with 17 bases between them. CDR3 nucleotide sequence: TGCGCCAGCAGCTCGACAGTGGGTTTTTCGTACGAGCAGTACTTC. It encodes CASSSTVGFSYEQYF.

This clonotype was found many times. This chain uses TRBV10-2 with TRBJ2-7; 7 bases map to TRBD1. CDR3 size: 16 residues. The trim removed 0 bases at V and 5 bases at J, leaving 10 bases unmatched. The germline gives CDR1 WSHSY, CDR2 SAAADI. CDR3 amino acids: CASSESIDRAKDEQYF. For the CDR3, the DNA is TGCGCCAGCAGTGAGTCTATCGACAGGGCTAAGGACGAGCAGTACTTC.